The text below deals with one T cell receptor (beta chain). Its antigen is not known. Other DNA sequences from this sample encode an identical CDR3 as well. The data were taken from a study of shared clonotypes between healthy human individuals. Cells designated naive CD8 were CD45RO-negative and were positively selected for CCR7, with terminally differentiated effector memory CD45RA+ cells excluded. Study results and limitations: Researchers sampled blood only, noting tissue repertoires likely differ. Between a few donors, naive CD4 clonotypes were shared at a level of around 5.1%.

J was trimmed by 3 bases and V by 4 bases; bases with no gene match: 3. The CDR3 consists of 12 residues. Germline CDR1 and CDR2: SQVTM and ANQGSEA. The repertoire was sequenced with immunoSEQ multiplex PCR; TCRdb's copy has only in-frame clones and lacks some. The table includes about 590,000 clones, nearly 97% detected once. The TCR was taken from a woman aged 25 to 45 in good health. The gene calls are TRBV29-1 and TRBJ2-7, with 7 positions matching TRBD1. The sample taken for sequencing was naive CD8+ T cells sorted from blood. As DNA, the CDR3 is TGCAGCGTTGGGGACAGAGGCTACGAGCAGTACTTC. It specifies CSVGDRGYEQYF.